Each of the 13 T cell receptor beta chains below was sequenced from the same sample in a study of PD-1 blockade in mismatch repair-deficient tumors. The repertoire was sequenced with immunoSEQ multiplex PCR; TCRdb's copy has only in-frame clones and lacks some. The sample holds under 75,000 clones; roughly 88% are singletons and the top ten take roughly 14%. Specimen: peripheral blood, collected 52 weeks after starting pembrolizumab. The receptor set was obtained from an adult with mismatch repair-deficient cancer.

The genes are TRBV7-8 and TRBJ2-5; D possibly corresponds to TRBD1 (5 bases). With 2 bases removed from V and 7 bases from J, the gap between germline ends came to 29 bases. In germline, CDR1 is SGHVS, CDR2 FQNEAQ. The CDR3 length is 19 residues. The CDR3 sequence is CASSLRADYDSANGGTQYF. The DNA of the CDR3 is TGTGCCAGCAGCTTAAGGGCTGATTACGACAGTGCTAATGGTGGGACCCAGTACTTC. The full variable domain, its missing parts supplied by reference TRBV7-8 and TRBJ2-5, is GAGVSQSPRYKVAKRGQDVALRCDPISGHVSLFWYQQALGQGPEFLTYFQNEAQLDKSGLPSDRFFAERPEGSVSTLKIQRTQQEDSAVYLCASSLRADYDSANGGTQYFGPGTRLLVL.

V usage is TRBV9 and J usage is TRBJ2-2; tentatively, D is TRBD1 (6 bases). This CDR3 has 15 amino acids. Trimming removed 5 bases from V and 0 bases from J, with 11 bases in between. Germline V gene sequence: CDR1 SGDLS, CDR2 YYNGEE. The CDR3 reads CASSGTGTNTGELFF. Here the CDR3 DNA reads TGTGCCAGCAGTGGAACAGGGACGAACACCGGGGAGCTGTTTTTT. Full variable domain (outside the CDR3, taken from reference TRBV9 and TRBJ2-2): DSGVTQTPKHLITATGQRVTLRCSPRSGDLSVYWYQQSLDQGLQFLIQYYNGEERAKGNILERFSAQQFPDLHSELNLSSLELGDSALYFCASSGTGTNTGELFFGEGSRLTVL.

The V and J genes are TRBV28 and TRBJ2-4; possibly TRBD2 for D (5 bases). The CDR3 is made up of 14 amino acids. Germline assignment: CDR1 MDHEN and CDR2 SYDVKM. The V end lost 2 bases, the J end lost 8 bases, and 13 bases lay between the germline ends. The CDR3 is CASSLGGQNHIQYF. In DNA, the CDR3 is TGTGCCAGCAGTTTAGGAGGTCAGAACCACATTCAGTACTTC.

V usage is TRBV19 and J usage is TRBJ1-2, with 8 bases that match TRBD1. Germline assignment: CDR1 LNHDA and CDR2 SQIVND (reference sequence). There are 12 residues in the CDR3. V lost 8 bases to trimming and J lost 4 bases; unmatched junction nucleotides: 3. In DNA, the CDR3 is TGTGCCAGTCGGACAGGGTTCTATGGCTACACCTTC. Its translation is CASRTGFYGYTF.

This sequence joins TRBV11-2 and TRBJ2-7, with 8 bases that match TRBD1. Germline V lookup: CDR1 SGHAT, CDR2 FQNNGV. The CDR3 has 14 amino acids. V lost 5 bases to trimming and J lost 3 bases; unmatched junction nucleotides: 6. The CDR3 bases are TGTGCCAGCAGCCTCTGGACAGGGAGCTACGAGCAGTACTTC. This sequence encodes CASSLWTGSYEQYF. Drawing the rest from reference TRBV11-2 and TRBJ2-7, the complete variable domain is EAGVAQSPRYKIIEKRQSVAFWCNPISGHATLYWYQQILGQGPKLLIQFQNNGVVDDSQLPKDRFSAERLKGVDSTLKIQPAKLEDSAVYLCASSLWTGSYEQYFGPGTRLTVT.

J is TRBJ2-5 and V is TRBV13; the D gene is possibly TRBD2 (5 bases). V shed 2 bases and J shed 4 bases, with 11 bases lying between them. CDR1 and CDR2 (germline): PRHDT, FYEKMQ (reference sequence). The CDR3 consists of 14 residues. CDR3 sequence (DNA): TGTGCCAGCAGCTTAAACGCGGGTGTAGAGACCCAGTACTTC. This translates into CASSLNAGVETQYF.

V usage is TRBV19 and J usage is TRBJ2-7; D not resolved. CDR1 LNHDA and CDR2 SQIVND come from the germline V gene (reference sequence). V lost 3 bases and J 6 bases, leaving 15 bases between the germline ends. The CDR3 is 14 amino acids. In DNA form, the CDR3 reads TGTGCCAGTAGTATCAATGGCGTTACGATCGAGCAGTACTTC. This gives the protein CASSINGVTIEQYF. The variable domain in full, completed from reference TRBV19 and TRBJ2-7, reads DGGITQSPKYLFRKEGQNVTLSCEQNLNHDAMYWYRQDPGQGLRLIYYSQIVNDFQKGDIAEGYSVSREKKESFPLTVTSAQKNPTAFYLCASSINGVTIEQYFGPGTRLTVT.

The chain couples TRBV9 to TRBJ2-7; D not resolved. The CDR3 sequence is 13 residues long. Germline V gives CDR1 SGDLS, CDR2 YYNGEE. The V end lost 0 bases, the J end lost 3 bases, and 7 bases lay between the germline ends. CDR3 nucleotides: TGTGCCAGCAGCGTAGTTCCCGGCTACGAGCAGTACTTC. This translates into CASSVVPGYEQYF.

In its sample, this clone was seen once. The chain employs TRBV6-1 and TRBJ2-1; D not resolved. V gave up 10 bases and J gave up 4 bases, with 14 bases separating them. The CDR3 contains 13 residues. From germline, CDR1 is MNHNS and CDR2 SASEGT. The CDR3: CATFPAVYNEQFF. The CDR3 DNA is TGTGCCACCTTCCCGGCCGTTTACAATGAGCAGTTCTTC.

CDR3 region: CASSWAANTGELFF. In DNA form, the CDR3 reads TGTGCCAGCAGTTGGGCCGCGAACACCGGGGAGCTGTTTTTT. The chain has TRBV27 and TRBJ2-2, with D hard to call. V gave up 4 bases and J gave up 0 bases, with 6 bases separating them. The CDR3 sequence is 14 residues long. Looked up from germline, CDR1 is MNHEY and CDR2 is SMNVEV (reference sequence).

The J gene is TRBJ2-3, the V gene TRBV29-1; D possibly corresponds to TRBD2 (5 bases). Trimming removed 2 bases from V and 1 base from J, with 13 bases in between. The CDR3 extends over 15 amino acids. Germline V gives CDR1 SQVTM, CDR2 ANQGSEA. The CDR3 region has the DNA TGCAGCGTTGAAAGTTGGGAGAAGGGCACAGATACGCAGTATTTT. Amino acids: CSVESWEKGTDTQYF.

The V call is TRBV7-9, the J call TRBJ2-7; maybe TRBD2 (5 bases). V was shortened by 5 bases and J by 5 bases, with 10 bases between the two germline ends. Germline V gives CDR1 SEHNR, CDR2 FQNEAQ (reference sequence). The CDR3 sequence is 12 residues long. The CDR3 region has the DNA TGTGCCAGCAGCATCGGGATAAACGAGCAGTACTTC. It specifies CASSIGINEQYF.

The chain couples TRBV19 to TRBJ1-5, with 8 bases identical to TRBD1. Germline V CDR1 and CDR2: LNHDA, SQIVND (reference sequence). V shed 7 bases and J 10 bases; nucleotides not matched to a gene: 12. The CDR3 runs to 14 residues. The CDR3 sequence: CASTPRDRFGPQHF. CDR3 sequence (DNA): TGTGCCAGTACCCCCCGGGACAGGTTTGGACCCCAGCATTTT.